What follows is one T cell receptor (beta chain) and its context. The data were taken from a study of PD-L1 blockade in urothelial cancer. Study at large: In terms of prior chemotherapy, patients had received 0 to 3 regimens. Analyses were performed on blood at 3 weeks after treatment start (the second dose) and at 6 weeks.

The germline V gene encodes CDR1 MNHEY and CDR2 SMNVEV (reference sequence). With V trimmed by 6 bases and J by 7 bases, 14 bases remained unmatched. The length of the CDR3 is 17 residues. Clones were sequenced by immunoSEQ multiplex PCR, and TCRdb holds only the in-frame ones, with some missing. The table lists about 95,000 clones, 80% to 90% of them singletons, with 1.5% to 2% in the top ten. The time point: pretreatment peripheral blood. Sequences were derived from PBMCs, sampled around atezolizumab (anti-PD-L1) treatment. The sequence derives from a man in his fifties or sixties with urothelial cancer. The chain joins TRBV27 to TRBJ2-5; TRBD2 aligns across 13 bases. This CDR3 reads CASSLGTSGMPRGTQYF. CDR3 coding DNA: TGTGCCAGCAGCTTAGGGACTAGCGGGATGCCAAGGGGGACCCAGTACTTC.